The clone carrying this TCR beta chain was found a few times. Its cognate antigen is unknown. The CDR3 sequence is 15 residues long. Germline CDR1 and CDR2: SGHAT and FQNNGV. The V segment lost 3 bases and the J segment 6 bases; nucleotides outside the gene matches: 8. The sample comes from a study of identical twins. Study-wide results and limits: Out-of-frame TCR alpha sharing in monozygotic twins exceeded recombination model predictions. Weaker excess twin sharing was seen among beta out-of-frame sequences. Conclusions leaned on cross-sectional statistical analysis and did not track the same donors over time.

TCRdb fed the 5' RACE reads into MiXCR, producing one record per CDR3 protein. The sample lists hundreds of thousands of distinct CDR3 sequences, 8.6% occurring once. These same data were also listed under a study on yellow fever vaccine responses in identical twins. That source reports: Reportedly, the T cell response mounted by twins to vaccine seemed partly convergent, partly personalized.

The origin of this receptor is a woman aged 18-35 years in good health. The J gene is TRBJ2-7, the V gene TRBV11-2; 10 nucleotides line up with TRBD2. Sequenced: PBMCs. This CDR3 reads CASSLSSGRPLEQYF. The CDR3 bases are TGTGCCAGCAGCTTGTCTAGCGGGAGACCCCTCGAGCAGTACTTC.